Each of the 21 T cell receptor beta chains below was sequenced from the same sample in a study of Graves' ophthalmopathy and Graves' hyperthyroidism (dated by TCRdb to the late 2010s). TCRdb names Illumina HiSeq 2000 as the instrument used. TCR beta CDR3 regions were amplified from RNA transcripts for repertoire sequencing. The first round of RT-PCR was done with HTBI primers and the Qiagen OneStep RT-PCR kit, and was followed by a second round of multiplex PCR, then size selection and purification. The public sequencing data were trimmed at Q25 with fastp and processed into clonotypes with MiXCR by TCRdb, which kept only in-frame beta chains. Entries are consolidated by CDR3 protein sequence, retaining the most common genes and DNA. Across this sample there are over a million distinct CDR3 sequences, with about two fifths seen only once. Together, the top ten hold around 10% of the sample. Sequenced input: peripheral blood or thyroid tissue (not recorded which). Receptors were obtained from an adult man with Graves' hyperthyroidism.

J is TRBJ2-5 and V is TRBV20-1; 11 positions match TRBD1. Unmatched junction bases numbered 2, after V lost 3 bases and J lost 5 bases. Germline V gives CDR1 DFQATT, CDR2 SNEGSKA (reference sequence). This CDR3 has 13 residues. The CDR3 loop reads CSARGQGGETQYF. For the CDR3, the DNA is TGCAGTGCTAGGGGACAGGGGGGCGAGACCCAGTACTTC.

This clonotype was recorded many times. The rearrangement uses TRBV20-1 and TRBJ1-5; TRBD1 agrees at 8 bases. Germline CDR1 reads DFQATT; CDR2 reads SNEGSKA (reference sequence). CDR3 length equals 16 residues. The V segment lost 4 bases and the J segment 2 bases; nucleotides outside the gene matches: 10. In DNA, the CDR3 is TGCAGTGCTACGGACAGGGAAGCGTTAGGCAATCAGCCCCAGCATTTT. This translates into CSATDREALGNQPQHF.

The chain employs TRBV10-3 and TRBJ2-5; a weak D match, TRBD2 (7 bases). The CDR3 runs 15 residues. The V and J ends lost 8 bases and 9 bases respectively, with 25 bases between them. CDR1 and CDR2 from the germline V gene are ENHRY and SYGVKD. The CDR3 protein is CAISAETGGGQPQYF. DNA for the CDR3: TGTGCCATCTCTGCCGAGACGGGGGGCGGTCAGCCCCAGTACTTC.

The sample holds many counts of this clonotype. This chain joins TRBV5-6 and TRBJ1-2; D gene ambiguous. Trimming cost V 1 base and J 4 bases, with 8 bases left between them. The CDR3 is 13 residues long. The V gene's germline CDR1 is SGHDT and CDR2 YYEEEE. The CDR3 spells CASSLRYSYGYTF. The CDR3 DNA reads as TGTGCCAGCAGCTTGAGGTATAGCTATGGCTACACCTTC. Full variable domain (missing parts from reference TRBV5-6 and TRBJ1-2): DAGVTQSPTHLIKTRGQQVTLRCSPKSGHDTVSWYQQALGQGPQFIFQYYEEEERQRGNFPDRFSGHQFPNYSSELNVNALLLGDSALYLCASSLRYSYGYTFGSGTRLTVV.

This clonotype was found many times. The chain links TRBV5-1 to TRBJ1-5; 10 positions agree with TRBD1. This CDR3 has 18 residues. The trim removed 6 bases at V and 5 bases at J, leaving 17 bases unmatched. Per germline, CDR1 SGHRS and CDR2 YFSETQ. The CDR3 DNA follows: TGCGCCAGCAACGTCTCTGGGGGGGACAGGGGCCGGCATCAGCCCCAGCATTTT. Its translation: CASNVSGGDRGRHQPQHF.

This clonotype was seen repeatedly, ten times or more. The rearrangement joins TRBV5-8 to TRBJ2-5; D perhaps matches TRBD1 (7 bases). The CDR3 has 14 residues. Germline V lookup: CDR1 SGHTS, CDR2 YDEGEE. With 4 bases removed from V and 5 bases from J, the gap between germline ends came to 15 bases. CDR3: CASSRRQGLETQYF. CDR3 bases: TGTGCCAGCAGCCGGAGACAGGGACTCGAGACCCAGTACTTC.

This clonotype was observed at least ten times. V usage is TRBV10-3 and J usage is TRBJ1-5; weak D call: TRBD1 (5 bases). This CDR3 spans 18 amino acids. Germline V CDR1 and CDR2: ENHRY, SYGVKD. Trimming cost V 0 bases and J 5 bases, with 20 bases left between them. Here the CDR3 reads CAISESISGTPDHQPQHF. The CDR3 coding sequence is TGTGCCATCAGTGAGTCGATATCCGGGACCCCGGATCATCAGCCCCAGCATTTT.

This clonotype occurred many times. The DNA for the CDR3 is TGTGCCACCTGGGACCCCAACTCTGGGGCCAACGTCCTGACTTTC. It encodes CATWDPNSGANVLTF. The rearrangement links TRBV24-1 to TRBJ2-6; D may be TRBD1 or TRBD2 (5 bases each). There are 15 residues in the CDR3. Germline lookup yields CDR1 KGHDR and CDR2 SFDVKD. V was pared by 9 bases and J by 0 bases, with 11 bases between.

The chain couples TRBV27 to TRBJ2-2; 8 positions agree with TRBD1. V shed 5 bases, J shed 7 bases, and the junction held 6 bases outside the gene matches. Germline V gives CDR1 MNHEY, CDR2 SMNVEV (reference sequence). This CDR3 region has 14 residues. This CDR3 reads CASSKDRGGGELFF. CDR3 DNA sequence: TGTGCCAGCAGTAAAGACAGGGGCGGCGGGGAGCTGTTTTTT.

The chain employs TRBV20-1 and TRBJ2-5; weak D call: TRBD2 (6 bases). Germline loops: CDR1 DFQATT, CDR2 SNEGSKA (reference sequence). This CDR3 region has 14 residues. V shed 7 bases and J shed 3 bases, with 18 bases lying between them. CDR3 amino acids: CSVGAGPSEETQYF. In DNA form, the CDR3 reads TGCAGTGTGGGAGCGGGCCCGTCCGAAGAGACCCAGTACTTC.

The CDR3 protein is CSVGTGGAETQYF. The CDR3 DNA follows: TGCAGCGTTGGGACAGGGGGTGCGGAGACCCAGTACTTC. This chain connects TRBV29-1 to TRBJ2-5; 10 nucleotides line up with TRBD1. Germline V CDR1 and CDR2: SQVTM, ANQGSEA. V trimming: 4 bases; J trimming: 5 bases; junction bases outside the gene matches: 4. This CDR3 region has 13 residues.

In its sample, this clonotype was seen many times. This sequence joins TRBV20-1 and TRBJ2-5; no firm D call. The CDR3 is made up of 14 amino acids. V dropped 2 bases and J dropped 5 bases, with 15 bases sitting between them. CDR1 is DFQATT and CDR2 is SNEGSKA in the germline V gene (reference sequence). For the CDR3, the DNA is TGCAGTGCTAGATCAGATGGTTGGTTCGAGACCCAGTACTTC. Translation gives CSARSDGWFETQYF.

The V and J genes are TRBV10-3 and TRBJ1-6; weak D call: TRBD1 (5 bases). The CDR3 extends over 13 amino acids. In germline, CDR1 is ENHRY, CDR2 SYGVKD. V lost 10 bases and J 11 bases, leaving 18 bases between the germline ends. The CDR3 nucleotides read TGTGCCACCGCCAGGGCAGGCGAAACACCCCTCCACTTT. Translated, it gives CATARAGETPLHF.

This clonotype was detected ten times or more. The genes are TRBV19 and TRBJ1-5; D possibly corresponds to TRBD1 (6 bases). Germline-derived CDR1 and CDR2 are LNHDA and SQIVND (reference sequence). V was pared by 5 bases and J by 4 bases, with 15 bases between. The CDR3 contains 15 residues. Written as DNA, the CDR3 is TGTGCCAGTAGTGTCTCGGGGGCTTGGAATCAGCCCCAGCATTTT. Translation gives CASSVSGAWNQPQHF.

The CDR3 region has the DNA TGTGCCAGCACCCACCGGCCTAGTAGAGAGACCCAGTACTTC. It yields the protein CASTHRPSRETQYF. J is TRBJ2-5 and V is TRBV7-9; D not certain. V dropped 7 bases and J dropped 4 bases, with 16 bases sitting between them. Germline V CDR1 and CDR2: SEHNR, FQNEAQ (reference sequence). This CDR3 is built from 14 residues.

V usage is TRBV20-1 and J usage is TRBJ1-6, with 8 bases fitting TRBD1. Germline CDR1 and CDR2: DFQATT and SNEGSKA (reference sequence). V lost 4 bases to trimming and J lost 4 bases; unmatched junction nucleotides: 3. The CDR3 length is 14 residues. The CDR3 nucleotides are TGCAGTGCTAACCGGGACAGGTATAATTCACCCCTCCACTTT. This codes for CSANRDRYNSPLHF.

The table lists this clonotype with many counts. V gene TRBV25-1 combines with J gene TRBJ1-5; 9 bases are a match to TRBD1. This CDR3 has 16 residues. Germline CDR1 and CDR2: MGHDK and SYGVNS. The J segment lost 5 bases and the V segment lost 2 bases, leaving 7 bases of the junction unmatched. As DNA, the CDR3 is TGTGCCAGCAGTGAACCGGGACAGGGTACGCATCAGCCCCAGCATTTT. Its protein is CASSEPGQGTHQPQHF.

This clonotype has a count of ten or more. The V call is TRBV2, the J call TRBJ2-5; TRBD2 aligns across 8 bases. V was pared by 4 bases and J by 4 bases, with 14 bases of the junction left unmatched. This CDR3 comprises 17 residues. CDR1 is SNHLY, CDR2 FYNNEI, per germline. The CDR3: CASSVGVSSGRGETQYF. The DNA of the CDR3 is TGTGCCAGCAGTGTGGGGGTATCCAGCGGGAGAGGAGAGACCCAGTACTTC.

This clonotype was seen ten or more times. The chain links TRBV2 to TRBJ1-5; D call uncertain. Deletions cut 4 bases from V and 4 bases from J, with 11 bases between. CDR1 and CDR2 (germline): SNHLY, FYNNEI. CDR3 length: 14 amino acids. The CDR3 here is CASSGDKPNQPQHF. The CDR3 region has the DNA TGTGCCAGCAGTGGAGACAAGCCAAATCAGCCCCAGCATTTT.

The sample holds a few counts of this clonotype. V usage is TRBV20-1 and J usage is TRBJ1-1; possible D gene TRBD1, 5 bases. The CDR3 runs to 13 residues. Germline assignment: CDR1 DFQATT and CDR2 SNEGSKA (reference sequence). V dropped 2 bases and J dropped 1 base, with 8 bases sitting between them. This CDR3 reads CSARWGGNTEAFF. For the CDR3, the DNA is TGCAGTGCTAGATGGGGGGGGAACACTGAAGCTTTCTTT.

This clonotype was detected ten times or more. CDR3 bases: TGTGCCAGCAGCTCCCCTAGCGGGGGCCGGCTCGAGCAGTACTTC. Its protein is CASSSPSGGRLEQYF. V and J are TRBV7-2 and TRBJ2-7, with TRBD2 identical over 10 bases. Germline values: CDR1 SGHTA, CDR2 FQGNSA. The V segment lost 4 bases and the J segment 6 bases; nucleotides outside the gene matches: 9. The CDR3 is 15 residues long. Variable domain in full (rest from reference TRBV7-2 and TRBJ2-7): GAGVSQSPSNKVTEKGKDVELRCDPISGHTALYWYRQSLGQGLEFLIYFQGNSAPDKSGLPSDRFSAERTGGSVSTLTIQRTQQEDSAVYLCASSSPSGGRLEQYFGPGTRLTVT.